One and the same sample provided the 19 T cell receptor beta chains below, sequenced in a study of blood T cells in healthy people across ages. Primed by a sample-barcoded 5' primer and a J-beta primer mix, a second PCR proceeded for about 7 to 11 cycles. From the 5' RACE reads, TCRdb called clonotypes with MiXCR, one entry per CDR3 protein. The data contain around 700,000 distinct CDR3 sequences, more than 20% of them seen just once; the ten biggest clones take up under 9.5%. This sample was also put to use in a study of T cells of mothers and their children.

The sequencing sample was made of blood. The receptor set was obtained from a boy between 10 and 17 years old in good health.

V gene TRBV7-2 combines with J gene TRBJ2-7; 7 bases match TRBD2. Looked up from germline, CDR1 is SGHTA and CDR2 is FQGNSA. The J segment lost 10 bases and the V segment lost 0 bases, leaving 12 bases of the junction unmatched. The CDR3 covers 15 residues. The CDR3 nucleotides are TGTGCCAGCAGCTTAGCCGCACATCCTGGGAGGGACCAGTACTTC. Encoded protein: CASSLAAHPGRDQYF.

This clonotype was detected only a few times. This chain joins TRBV19 and TRBJ1-1; TRBD1 agrees at 7 bases. The germline gives CDR1 LNHDA, CDR2 SQIVND (reference sequence). V lost 5 bases, J lost 5 bases, and 11 bases stayed unmatched. CDR3 length: 15 amino acids. CDR3 loop: CASSPLRQGKTEAFF. The CDR3 nucleotides read TGTGCCAGTAGTCCCCTCCGACAGGGTAAGACTGAAGCTTTCTTT.

In this sample, this clonotype turned up a few times. The chain employs TRBV6-5 and TRBJ1-2, with D hard to call. V was cut by 2 bases and J by 0 bases, with 7 bases left in between. This CDR3 has 14 amino acids. CDR1 and CDR2 from the germline V gene are MNHEY and SVGAGI. This CDR3 is CASSYSQANYGYTF. The CDR3 DNA reads as TGTGCCAGCAGTTACAGTCAAGCTAACTATGGCTACACCTTC.

This chain uses TRBV20-1 with TRBJ2-2; no reliable D call. The ends were cut back, 3 bases at V and 4 bases at J, with 9 bases in the middle. CDR3 length equals 13 residues. Germline CDR1 is DFQATT and CDR2 is SNEGSKA (reference sequence). The CDR3 loop reads CSASPVGTGELFF. CDR3 nucleotide sequence: TGCAGTGCTAGCCCGGTGGGCACCGGGGAGCTGTTTTTT.

This clonotype was picked up a small number of times. The chain uses TRBV20-1 and TRBJ2-7; maybe TRBD1 (5 bases). V was clipped by 0 bases and J by 4 bases, with 13 bases between them. The CDR3 covers 14 residues. Germline V gives CDR1 DFQATT, CDR2 SNEGSKA (reference sequence). Here the CDR3 reads CSARDSRQLYEQYF. The DNA of the CDR3 is TGCAGTGCTAGAGATTCGAGACAGCTTTACGAGCAGTACTTC.

This chain links TRBV20-1 with TRBJ2-5; D not certain. Germline V gene data show CDR1 as DFQATT and CDR2 as SNEGSKA (reference sequence). There are 15 residues in the CDR3. V gave up 1 base and J gave up 0 bases, with 12 bases separating them. The CDR3 protein is CSARGAAWYQETQYF. DNA of the CDR3: TGCAGTGCTAGAGGGGCAGCATGGTACCAAGAGACCCAGTACTTC.

The sample holds a few counts of this clonotype. Mismatch with germline at one junction end may stem from a read error. This sequence joins TRBV5-6 and TRBJ2-4, with TRBD1 matching over 8 bases. CDR3 length: 15 amino acids. CDR1 SGHDT and CDR2 YYEEEE come from the germline V gene. CDR3 in DNA: TGTGCCAGCAGCTTCCACGGACAGGGAGAGTGGGTTCAGTATTTC. It encodes CASSFHGQGEWVQYF.

This clonotype came up many times. The V gene is TRBV7-9, the J gene TRBJ2-5; perhaps TRBD2 as D (6 bases). With 2 bases removed from V and 3 bases from J, the gap between germline ends came to 7 bases. This CDR3 has 13 amino acids. Germline V CDR1 and CDR2: SEHNR, FQNEAQ (reference sequence). Here the CDR3 DNA reads TGTGCCAGCAGCTTATCGGGGGAAGAGACCCAGTACTTC. The encoded protein is CASSLSGEETQYF. Together with reference TRBV7-9 and TRBJ2-5, the CDR3 gives the full variable domain: DTGVSQNPRHKITKRGQNVTFRCDPISEHNRLYWYRQTLGQGPEFLTYFQNEAQLEKSRLLSDRFSAERPKGSFSTLEIQRTEQGDSAMYLCASSLSGEETQYFGPGTRLLVL.

V is TRBV6-1 and J is TRBJ1-1; tentatively, D is TRBD1 (5 bases). The V end was cut by 10 bases, the J end by 0 bases, with 12 bases between. Germline values: CDR1 MNHNS, CDR2 SASEGT. The CDR3 sequence is 13 residues long. Written as DNA, the CDR3 is TGTGCCACAACAGGACGGATGAACACTGAAGCTTTCTTT. This translates into CATTGRMNTEAFF.

This clonotype came up a few times. The chain couples TRBV14 to TRBJ1-3; D unresolved. Germline CDR1 is SGHDN and CDR2 is FVKESK. The CDR3 spans 16 residues. Trimming stripped 1 base from V and 4 bases from J, with 14 bases between. CDR3 amino acids: CASSQALVNIGNTIYF. In nucleotides, the CDR3 is TGTGCCAGCAGCCAAGCACTAGTCAATATCGGAAACACCATATATTTT.

The chain recombines TRBV6-1 with TRBJ2-7; 9 positions match TRBD1. This CDR3 is 15 amino acids long. CDR1 is MNHNS and CDR2 is SASEGT in the germline V gene. With 4 bases clipped from V and 0 bases from J, the junction kept 4 bases outside the gene matches. CDR3 amino acids: CASSAGTGSSYEQYF. DNA of the CDR3: TGTGCCAGCAGTGCCGGGACAGGGAGCTCCTACGAGCAGTACTTC.

V and J are TRBV12-3 or TRBV12-4 and TRBJ1-4, with D tentatively TRBD1 (5 bases). Trimming removed 6 bases at V and 8 bases at J, with 13 bases between. This CDR3 contains 13 residues. The CDR3 sequence: CASRARDGEKLFF. The CDR3 DNA is TGTGCCAGCAGGGCAAGGGACGGAGAAAAACTGTTTTTT.

The chain couples TRBV5-1 to TRBJ2-5, with unresolved D. Near its end, the DNA agrees better with TRBJ2-1, so the J call may be wrong. Germline values: CDR1 SGHRS, CDR2 YFSETQ. The CDR3 spans 16 residues. The CDR3 sequence: CASRIGPSVPYNEQFF. CDR3 bases: TGCGCCAGCAGAATCGGACCATCCGTACCCTACAATGAGCAGTTCTTC.

This clonotype was observed a few times. This chain links TRBV11-2 with TRBJ2-5; 7 nucleotides agree with TRBD2. With 1 base clipped from V and 4 bases from J, the junction kept 6 bases outside the gene matches. The CDR3 runs 15 residues. Germline values: CDR1 SGHAT, CDR2 FQNNGV. Here the CDR3 reads CASSLGTAGVETQYF. The CDR3 DNA sequence: TGTGCCAGCAGCTTAGGAACGGCGGGAGTAGAGACCCAGTACTTC.

This clonotype appeared a few times. One end of the junction varies from germline; a read error may be responsible. The chain has TRBV29-1 and TRBJ2-3; 8 bases fit TRBD1. The CDR3 length is 14 residues. CDR1 is SQVTM and CDR2 is ANQGSEA in the germline V gene. The CDR3 reads CSVEGQGTADTRYF. Written as DNA, the CDR3 is TGCAGCGTTGAAGGACAGGGGACGGCAGATACGCGGTATTTT.

This clonotype showed up just a few times. This rearrangement joins TRBV12-3 or TRBV12-4 to TRBJ2-2; D call uncertain. This CDR3 is built from 14 residues. V lost 2 bases, J lost 3 bases, and 7 bases lay in between. The CDR3 loop reads CASSLREYTGELFF. The DNA of the CDR3 is TGTGCCAGCAGTTTAAGGGAATACACCGGGGAGCTGTTTTTT.

This clonotype was detected a few times. The chain links TRBV3-1 to TRBJ2-1, with 8 bases matching TRBD2. The J call may be incorrect, as the DNA end agrees better with TRBJ2-5. The CDR3 has 18 amino acids. Germline assignment: CDR1 LGHDT and CDR2 YNNKEL (reference sequence). The CDR3 coding sequence is TGTGCCAGCAGCCAAGATCGGACCAGCGGGAGTCACGAAAAGACCCAGTACTTC. Residues: CASSQDRTSGSHEKTQYF.

In its sample, this clonotype was seen a few times. The chain recombines TRBV29-1 with TRBJ2-5; D remains unclear. V lost 6 bases, J lost 5 bases, and 13 bases lay in between. CDR1 and CDR2 (germline): SQVTM, ANQGSEA. CDR3 length: 12 residues. The CDR3, as DNA: TGCAGCGTCCTCGGAGTATGGGAGACCCAGTACTTC. Translating it yields CSVLGVWETQYF.

In its sample, this clonotype was seen once. A read error may be the cause here, since a much bigger clone is one base away. This rearrangement joins TRBV7-2 to TRBJ2-1, with 14 positions matching TRBD2. Germline CDR1 reads SGHTA; CDR2 reads FQGNSA. The CDR3 is made up of 15 amino acids. CDR3 DNA sequence: TGTGCCGGCAGCTTGGGACTAGCGGGAGCGAATGAGCAGTTCTTC. It is translated as CAGSLGLAGANEQFF.